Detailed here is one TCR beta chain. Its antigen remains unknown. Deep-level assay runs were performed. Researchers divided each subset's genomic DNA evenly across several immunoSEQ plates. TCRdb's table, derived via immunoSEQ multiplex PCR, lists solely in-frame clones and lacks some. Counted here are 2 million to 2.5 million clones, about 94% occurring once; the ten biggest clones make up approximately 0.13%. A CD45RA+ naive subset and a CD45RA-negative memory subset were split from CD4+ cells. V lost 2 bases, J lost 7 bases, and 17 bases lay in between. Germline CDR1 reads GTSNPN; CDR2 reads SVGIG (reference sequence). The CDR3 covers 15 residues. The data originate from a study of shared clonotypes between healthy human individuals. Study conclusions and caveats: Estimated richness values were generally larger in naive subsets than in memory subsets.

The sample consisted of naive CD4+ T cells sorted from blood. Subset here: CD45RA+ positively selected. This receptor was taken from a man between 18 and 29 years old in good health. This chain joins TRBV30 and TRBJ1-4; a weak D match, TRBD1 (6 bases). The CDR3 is CAWSRGGPTGEKLFF. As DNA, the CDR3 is TGTGCCTGGAGTAGGGGGGGACCGACGGGTGAAAAACTGTTTTTT.